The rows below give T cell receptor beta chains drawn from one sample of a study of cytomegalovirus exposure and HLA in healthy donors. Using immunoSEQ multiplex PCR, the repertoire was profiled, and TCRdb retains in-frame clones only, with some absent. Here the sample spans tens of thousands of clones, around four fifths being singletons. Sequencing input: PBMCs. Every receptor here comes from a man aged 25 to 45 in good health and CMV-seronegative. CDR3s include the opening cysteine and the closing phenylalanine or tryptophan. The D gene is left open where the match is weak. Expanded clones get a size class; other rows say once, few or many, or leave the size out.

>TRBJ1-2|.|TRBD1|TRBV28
TGTGCCAGCACCAGACAGGGAACCGGCTACACCTTC
CASTRQGTGYTF
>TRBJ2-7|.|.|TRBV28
TGTGCCAGCAGTCCCCGGGTCCCCCCCGAGCAGTACTTC
CASSPRVPPEQYF
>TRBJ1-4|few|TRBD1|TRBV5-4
TGTGCCAGCAGCTTAGGACAGGGGGGAGGTGAAAAACTGTTTTTT
CASSLGQGGGEKLFF
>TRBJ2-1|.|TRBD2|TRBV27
TGTGCCAGCAGTTTATTGGGGACTAGCGGGAGGGAGCAGTTCTTC
CASSLLGTSGREQFF
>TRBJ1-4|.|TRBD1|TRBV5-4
TGTGCCAGCAGCGATTCAAGGCGCCGGGGACAGGGGACAGAAAAACTGTTTTTT
CASSDSRRRGQGTEKLFF
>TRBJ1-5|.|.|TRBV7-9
TGTGCCAGCAGCTGGAGGGAGGCTGGTCAGCCCCAGCATTTT
CASSWREAGQPQHF
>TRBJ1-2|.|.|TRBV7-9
TGTGCCAGCAGCCTTAACAGGGCTGGCTACACCTTC
CASSLNRAGYTF
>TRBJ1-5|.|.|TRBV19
TGTGCCAGTAGTATATGGGGGACAAAAAATCAGCCCCAGCATTTT
CASSIWGTKNQPQHF
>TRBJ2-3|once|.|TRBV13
TGTGCCAGCAGCTCAACAGGGAAAGGGTACACAGATACGCAGTATTTT
CASSSTGKGYTDTQYF
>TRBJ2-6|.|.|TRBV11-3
TGTGCCAGCAGGAATGAGGGGTACGGGAGAGCCTCTGGGGCCAACGTCCTGACTTTC
CASRNEGYGRASGANVLTF
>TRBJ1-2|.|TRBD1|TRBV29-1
TGCAGCGTTGCAAGGCCGGGGACAGCAGAGTATGGCTACACCTTC
CSVARPGTAEYGYTF
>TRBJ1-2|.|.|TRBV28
TGTGCCAGCAGTTTATCGCCAGGGTGGGACTATGGCTACACCTTC
CASSLSPGWDYGYTF
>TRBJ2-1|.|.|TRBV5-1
TGCGCCAGCAGCTTGGTCAAGCCAAACGAGCAGTTCTTC
CASSLVKPNEQFF
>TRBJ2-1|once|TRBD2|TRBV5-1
TGCGCCAGAAGCTTGGTGGGTAGCGGGAGGAACAATGAGCAGTTCTTC
CARSLVGSGRNNEQFF
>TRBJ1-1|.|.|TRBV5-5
TGTGCCAGCAGCCGTTCCGGAGCCCAGCGGGTTGCTGAAGCTTTCTTT
CASSRSGAQRVAEAFF
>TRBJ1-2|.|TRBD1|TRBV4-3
TGCGCCAGCAGCCAGGTATCCGGGGCAGGGGGCTACTATGGCTACACCTTC
CASSQVSGAGGYYGYTF
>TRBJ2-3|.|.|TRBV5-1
TGCGCCAGCAGCACGACGACCCAGGGTGGCGCAGATACGCAGTATTTT
CASSTTTQGGADTQYF
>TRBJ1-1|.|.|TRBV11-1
TGTGCCAGCAGCCCCGCAGGGTCTGCCATGAACACTGAAGCTTTCTTT
CASSPAGSAMNTEAFF
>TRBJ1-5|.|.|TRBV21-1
TGTGCCAGCAGCATCGGGACAGCCCCCAATCAGCCCCAGCATTTT
CASSIGTAPNQPQHF
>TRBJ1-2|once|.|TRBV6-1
TGTGCCAGCAGAGAGGCCCCCACGTCCGGCTACACCTTC
CASREAPTSGYTF
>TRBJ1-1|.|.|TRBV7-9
TGTGCCAGCAGCTTAGTGCGCAGGGGTGGTGAAGCTTTCTTT
CASSLVRRGGEAFF
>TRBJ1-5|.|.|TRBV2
TGTGCCAGCAGTAGCGTGGCAGCCAATCAGCCCCAGCATTTT
CASSSVAANQPQHF
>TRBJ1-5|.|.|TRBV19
TGTGCCAGTAAGGGCCAGGGGAATCAGCCCCAGCATTTT
CASKGQGNQPQHF
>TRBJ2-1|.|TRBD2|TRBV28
TGTGCCAGCAGTTGGATGGGACTAGCGGGAGTTGAGCAGTTCTTC
CASSWMGLAGVEQFF
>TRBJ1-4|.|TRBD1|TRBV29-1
TGCAGCGTCCTAGGACAGGGCGGTGAGAATGAAAAACTGTTTTTT
CSVLGQGGENEKLFF
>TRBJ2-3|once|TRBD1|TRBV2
TGTGCCAGCAGTGCCGGGACAGGGGCAGATACGCAGTATTTT
CASSAGTGADTQYF
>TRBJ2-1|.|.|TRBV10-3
TGTGCCATCAGTGAAGGGTTTAGCGGAGGTGCCTACAATGAGCAGTTCTTC
CAISEGFSGGAYNEQFF
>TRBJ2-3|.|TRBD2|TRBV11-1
TGTGCCAGCAGCTTCCCGAGGGAGGGCGGGACAGATACGCAGTATTTT
CASSFPREGGTDTQYF
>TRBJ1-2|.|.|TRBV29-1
TGCAGCGGCGGGGATTTCTATGGCTACACCTTC
CSGGDFYGYTF
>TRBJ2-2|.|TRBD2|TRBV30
TGTGCCTGGAGTACTATAGCGGGCGGGGAGCTGTTTTTT
CAWSTIAGGELFF
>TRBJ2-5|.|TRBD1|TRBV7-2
TGTGCCAGCGCGACAGGGCGTGAAGAGACCCAGTACTTC
CASATGREETQYF
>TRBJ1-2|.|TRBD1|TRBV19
TGTGCCAGTAGTTTTCCGACAGGGAGGAGTGGCTACACCTTC
CASSFPTGRSGYTF
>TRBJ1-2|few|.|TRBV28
TGTGCCAGCAGTTTACGAGGCAACTATGGCTACACCTTC
CASSLRGNYGYTF
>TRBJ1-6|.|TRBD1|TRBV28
TGTGCCAGCAGTGCCCCGACAGGGAGGAATTCACCCCTCCACTTT
CASSAPTGRNSPLHF
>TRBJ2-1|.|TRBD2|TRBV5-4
TGTGCCAGCAGCGCGGGGGGGGGAGTATATGAGCAGTTCTTC
CASSAGGGVYEQFF
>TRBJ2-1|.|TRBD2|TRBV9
TGTGCCAGCAGCGTAGTAGCGGGAGTGTTTGGTGAGCAGTTCTTC
CASSVVAGVFGEQFF
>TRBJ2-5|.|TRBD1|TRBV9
TGTGCCAGCAGCGTAGGGGACAGGGAGACCCAGTACTTC
CASSVGDRETQYF
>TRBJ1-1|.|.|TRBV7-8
TGTGCCAGCAGCCCTAGAGAGGACACTGAAGCTTTCTTT
CASSPREDTEAFF
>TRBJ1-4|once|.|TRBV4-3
TGCGCCAGCAGCCAAGATATCAGCGCCGGAACCTCGGGGCTGTTTTTT
CASSQDISAGTSGLFF
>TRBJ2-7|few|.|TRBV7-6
TGTGCCAGCAGCTCCAGGCCCAACGAGCAGTACTTC
CASSSRPNEQYF
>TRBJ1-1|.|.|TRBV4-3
TGCGCCAGCAGCCTCGAGGGGAACACTGAAGCTTTCTTT
CASSLEGNTEAFF
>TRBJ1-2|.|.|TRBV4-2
TGTGCCAGCAGCCAAGAGGGGCAGGGATACTATGGCTACACCTTC
CASSQEGQGYYGYTF
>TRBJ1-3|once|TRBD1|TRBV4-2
TGTGCCAGCAGCCTCATAACCGGGACAGGCATATCCAACTCTGGAAACACCATATATTTT
CASSLITGTGISNSGNTIYF
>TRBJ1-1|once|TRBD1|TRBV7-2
TGTGCCAGCAACTCCCAGGGGGCGGGTACTGAAGCTTTCTTT
CASNSQGAGTEAFF
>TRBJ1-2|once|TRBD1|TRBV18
TGTGCCAGCTCACCCCCGGGACAGGCTTTTAACTATGGCTACACCTTC
CASSPPGQAFNYGYTF
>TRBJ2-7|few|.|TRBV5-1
TGCGCCAGCAGCCCGGGACATACAAGCTCCTACGAGCAGTACTTC
CASSPGHTSSYEQYF
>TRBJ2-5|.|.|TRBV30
TGTGCCTGGAGTGTACTAGCCGAGACCCAGTACTTC
CAWSVLAETQYF
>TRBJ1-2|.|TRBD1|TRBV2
TGTGCCAGCAGTGGTGAAGACAGGGGCTATGGCTACACCTTC
CASSGEDRGYGYTF
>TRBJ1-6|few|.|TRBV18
TGTGCCAGCTCAGAGATCCGAGGTAATTCACCCCTCCACTTT
CASSEIRGNSPLHF
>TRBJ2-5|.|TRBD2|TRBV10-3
TGTGCCATCAGAGGGACTAGCGGACAAGAGACCCAGTACTTC
CAIRGTSGQETQYF
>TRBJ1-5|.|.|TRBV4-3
TGCGCCAGCAGCCAAAGGGGCGATCAGCCCCAGCATTTT
CASSQRGDQPQHF
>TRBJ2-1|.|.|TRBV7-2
TGTGCCAGCAGCTTAGGGCTAGGTATACGGTTCTTC
CASSLGLGIRFF
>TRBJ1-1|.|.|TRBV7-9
TGTGCCAGCAGCTTAGCCGGGAGCTTGAACACTGAAGCTTTCTTT
CASSLAGSLNTEAFF
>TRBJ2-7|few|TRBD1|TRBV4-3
TGCGCCAGCAGCCCAAACGATATGGGACAGCCCAACGAGCAGTACTTC
CASSPNDMGQPNEQYF